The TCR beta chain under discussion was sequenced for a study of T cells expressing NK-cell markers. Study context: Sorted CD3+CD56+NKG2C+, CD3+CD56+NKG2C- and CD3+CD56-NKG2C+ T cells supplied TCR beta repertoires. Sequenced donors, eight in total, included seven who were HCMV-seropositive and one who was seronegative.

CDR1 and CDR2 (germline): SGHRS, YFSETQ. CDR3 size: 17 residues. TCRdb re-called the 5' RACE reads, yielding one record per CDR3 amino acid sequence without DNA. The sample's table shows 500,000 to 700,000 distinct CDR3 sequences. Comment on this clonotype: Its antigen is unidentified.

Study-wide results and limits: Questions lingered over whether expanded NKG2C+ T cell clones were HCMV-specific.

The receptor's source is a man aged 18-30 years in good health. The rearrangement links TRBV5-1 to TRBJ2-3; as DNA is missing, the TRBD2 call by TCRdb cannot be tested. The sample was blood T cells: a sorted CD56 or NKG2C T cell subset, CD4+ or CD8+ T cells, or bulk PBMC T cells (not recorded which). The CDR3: CASSWGLAGAPPDTQYF.